The T cell receptor beta chain under discussion was sequenced for a study of shared clonotypes between healthy human individuals. Clones were sequenced by immunoSEQ multiplex PCR, and TCRdb holds only the in-frame ones, with some missing. The repertoire holds millions of clones, with 85% to 95% as singletons. This CDR3 is 15 amino acids long. Germline V gene data show CDR1 as MDHEN and CDR2 as SYDVKM. Trimming took off 4 bases at V and 0 bases at J, with 10 bases between the two ends. V usage is TRBV28 and J usage is TRBJ2-4; D is possibly TRBD1 (6 bases). Specimen: naive CD4+ T cells sorted from blood. The sample's subset: CD45RA+ positively selected. This TCR came from a man younger than 35 in good health. In DNA form, the CDR3 reads TGTGCCAGCAGTTCAGGGGCTTTAGCCAAAAACATTCAGTACTTC. As protein: CASSSGALAKNIQYF.